This record covers a single TCR beta chain. Its antigen is unknown. The entry originates in a study of cytomegalovirus exposure and HLA in healthy donors. Study-wide background: There were nearly 120 million unique TCR beta sequences, drawn from about 190 million T cells, in an earlier analysis. The study's findings and limits: A previous analysis found most TCR beta V segments productive roughly 87% or roughly 30% of the time. A later analysis showed that HLA-associated TCR beta chains had undergone more clonal expansion than equally common others. In all likelihood, a cluster of highly shared sequence variants was a sequencing artifact.

PCR used 60 Vbeta primers and 13 Jbeta primers. Repertoires were generated with immunoSEQ multiplex PCR, while TCRdb's copy carries only in-frame clones and drops some. The data show about 140,000 clones, 61% seen once. This sequence was found in a male donor in good health and CMV-seronegative. The sequenced sample consisted of PBMCs.

CDR3 in amino acids: CASSLLVRFALYGYTF. CDR3 DNA: TGTGCCAGCAGTTTACTCGTTCGGTTTGCCCTCTATGGCTACACCTTC. This sequence joins TRBV27 and TRBJ1-2; D not certain. CDR3 length equals 16 residues. Per germline, CDR1 MNHEY and CDR2 SMNVEV (reference sequence). The V and J ends lost 2 bases and 4 bases respectively, with 17 bases between them.